The 15 T cell receptor beta chains below come from one sample, sequenced in a study of T cell responses to AZD1222 COVID-19 vaccine. Data came from immunoSEQ multiplex PCR; TCRdb stores just in-frame clones and leaves some out. The table has 100,000 to 130,000 clones, approximately 90% seen once. The specimen was peripheral blood, collected on day 0 of AZD1222 vaccination. The receptor set was obtained from an adult in good health.

The gene calls are TRBV5-1 and TRBJ2-1; 7 bases are a match to TRBD1. Germline V lookup: CDR1 SGHRS, CDR2 YFSETQ. This CDR3 region has 14 residues. V gave up 3 bases and J gave up 6 bases; unmatched junction bases: 6. CDR3 protein: CASSSTGDVNEQFF. The DNA of the CDR3 is TGCGCCAGCAGCTCTACAGGGGATGTCAATGAGCAGTTCTTC.

The rearrangement uses TRBV7-9 and TRBJ1-5; 9 bases agree with TRBD1. V was pared by 0 bases and J by 5 bases, with 5 bases of the junction left unmatched. Germline CDR1 and CDR2: SEHNR and FQNEAQ (reference sequence). This CDR3 is 16 amino acids long. Here the CDR3 reads CASSLAGQGGDQPQHF. CDR3 coding DNA: TGTGCCAGCAGCTTAGCGGGACAGGGTGGGGATCAGCCCCAGCATTTT.

The chain employs TRBV7-9 and TRBJ2-2; no clear D gene. The ends were cut back, 3 bases at V and 4 bases at J, with 9 bases in the middle. CDR3 length: 14 amino acids. Germline V gene sequence: CDR1 SEHNR, CDR2 FQNEAQ (reference sequence). CDR3 DNA sequence: TGTGCCAGCAGCTTCTTTCGAGGCACCGGGGAGCTGTTTTTT. Its translation is CASSFFRGTGELFF.

The chain uses TRBV7-2 and TRBJ1-6; D unresolved. The CDR3 runs to 12 residues. Trimming stripped 5 bases from V and 7 bases from J, with 6 bases between. Germline V gene sequence: CDR1 SGHTA, CDR2 FQGNSA. CDR3 residues: CASSINNSPLHF. In DNA, the CDR3 is TGTGCCAGCAGCATCAACAATTCACCCCTCCACTTT.

The chain is built from TRBV25-1 and TRBJ1-2, with D tentatively TRBD1 (6 bases). With 3 bases removed from V and 5 bases from J, the gap between germline ends came to 16 bases. Germline V gene data show CDR1 as MGHDK and CDR2 as SYGVNS. This CDR3 region has 15 residues. The CDR3: CASSDLDSSTYGYTF. As DNA, the CDR3 is TGTGCCAGCAGTGACCTGGACAGTTCAACGTATGGCTACACCTTC.

The chain links TRBV7-2 to TRBJ2-3, with no clear D. The germline V gene encodes CDR1 SGHTA and CDR2 FQGNSA. The CDR3 covers 15 residues. V dropped 4 bases and J dropped 6 bases, with 17 bases sitting between them. CDR3 sequence (DNA): TGTGCCAGCAGCTCCCTCAGGACCGGCGGCGATACGCAGTATTTT. Its protein is CASSSLRTGGDTQYF.

The chain joins TRBV4-3 to TRBJ1-4; the D gene is possibly TRBD1 (5 bases). CDR1 is LGHNA, CDR2 YSLEER, per germline. This CDR3 has 14 residues. The V gene lost 4 bases and the J gene lost 4 bases, with 10 bases spanning the gap. This CDR3 is CASSPTDDNEKLFF. The DNA of the CDR3 is TGCGCCAGCAGCCCGACAGACGATAATGAAAAACTGTTTTTT.

The chain is built from TRBV9 and TRBJ1-6, with 7 positions matching TRBD1. Germline lookup yields CDR1 SGDLS and CDR2 YYNGEE. Losses at the gene ends were 3 bases for V and 10 bases for J; bases not matched to a gene: 16. The CDR3 sequence is 17 residues long. CDR3 sequence reads: CASSGGGERQGKSPLHF. In DNA, the CDR3 is TGTGCCAGCAGCGGAGGTGGGGAGAGACAGGGAAAGTCACCCCTCCACTTT.

V gene TRBV19 combines with J gene TRBJ2-7; either TRBD1 or TRBD2 may fit D (5 bases each). The CDR3 runs 14 residues. CDR1 is LNHDA and CDR2 is SQIVND in the germline V gene (reference sequence). V dropped 5 bases and J dropped 1 base, with 12 bases sitting between them. This CDR3 reads CASSPPGRSYEQYF. Written as DNA, the CDR3 is TGTGCCAGTAGTCCTCCGGGACGGTCCTACGAGCAGTACTTC.

The V gene is TRBV27, the J gene TRBJ1-1; D gene uncertain. Trimming pared 5 bases from V and 10 bases from J, leaving 17 bases between. Germline V lookup: CDR1 MNHEY, CDR2 SMNVEV (reference sequence). The CDR3 is 13 residues long. In nucleotides, the CDR3 is TGTGCCAGCAGTCACGGCGCCACCGGAGGAGCTTTCTTT. Translated: CASSHGATGGAFF.

The chain links TRBV5-6 to TRBJ1-3; unclear D gene. The CDR3 sequence is 12 residues long. Between the trimmed V and J ends, which lost 4 bases and 4 bases, there was a span of 6 bases. Germline V gene data show CDR1 as SGHDT and CDR2 as YYEEEE. As DNA, the CDR3 is TGTGCCAGCAGCGAAGACGGAAACACCATATATTTT. This gives the protein CASSEDGNTIYF.

This clone has a single count. This chain uses TRBV12-3 or TRBV12-4 with TRBJ2-3; perhaps D is TRBD1 or TRBD2 (5 bases each). V was shortened by 4 bases and J by 6 bases, with 11 bases between the two germline ends. This CDR3 spans 13 amino acids. The CDR3 nucleotides are TGTGCCAGCAGTTACGTCGGGACCGATACGCAGTATTTT. Residues: CASSYVGTDTQYF.

The rearrangement joins TRBV4-2 to TRBJ2-7; D may be TRBD1 (6 bases). Germline V gene sequence: CDR1 LGHNA, CDR2 YNFKEQ. Trimming shortened V by 1 base and J by 1 base, and 14 bases separated the two germline ends. This CDR3 spans 16 amino acids. CDR3 bases: TGTGCCAGCAGCCAAGGATCGGGACAAGGATCCTACGAGCAGTACTTC. This encodes CASSQGSGQGSYEQYF.

The genes are TRBV4-2 and TRBJ2-1; possibly TRBD1 for D (5 bases). CDR3 length equals 15 residues. The V end lost 0 bases, the J end lost 8 bases, and 14 bases lay between the germline ends. In germline, CDR1 is LGHNA, CDR2 YNFKEQ. CDR3 sequence: CASSQESRAIDEQFF. CDR3 DNA sequence: TGTGCCAGCAGCCAAGAGTCCAGGGCGATCGATGAGCAGTTCTTC.

This clone was picked up one time. The chain has TRBV5-1 and TRBJ1-2, with a possible D match to TRBD1 (5 bases). The CDR3 contains 15 residues. Trimming shortened V by 2 bases and J by 3 bases, and 14 bases separated the two germline ends. Per germline, CDR1 SGHRS and CDR2 YFSETQ. The CDR3 sequence: CASSFQGRSYYGYTF. CDR3 in DNA: TGCGCCAGCAGCTTCCAGGGTCGGTCGTACTATGGCTACACCTTC.